The rows below give T cell receptor beta chains drawn from one sample of a study of cytomegalovirus exposure and HLA in healthy donors. Assay used: immunoSEQ multiplex PCR; TCRdb lists only in-frame clones, some missing. The sample holds tens of thousands of clones, just under 80% seen once. The specimen was PBMCs. Receptors originate from a man between 25 and 39 years old in good health and CMV-seronegative. CDR3s include the opening cysteine and the closing phenylalanine or tryptophan. D genes are given only for firm matches. Clone size is given for some rows only: seen once, a few or many times, or a class if the clone is expanded.

v_gene: TRBV7-2; abundance: .; j_gene: TRBJ2-5; d_gene: .; CDR3aa: CASSLAPSTETQYF; CDR3nt: TGTGCCAGCAGCTTAGCGCCCAGTACAGAGACCCAGTACTTC
v_gene: TRBV7-9; abundance: .; j_gene: TRBJ1-2; d_gene: .; CDR3aa: CASSKQGRGDYGYTF; CDR3nt: TGTGCCAGCAGCAAACAGGGAAGAGGGGACTATGGCTACACCTTC
v_gene: TRBV29-1; abundance: .; j_gene: TRBJ2-7; d_gene: TRBD1; CDR3aa: CSARQGGNEQYF; CDR3nt: TGCAGCGCCAGACAGGGTGGGAACGAGCAGTACTTC
v_gene: TRBV7-8; abundance: .; j_gene: TRBJ2-6; d_gene: .; CDR3aa: CASSPDGANVLTF; CDR3nt: TGTGCCAGCAGCCCAGATGGGGCCAACGTCCTGACTTTC
v_gene: TRBV19; abundance: .; j_gene: TRBJ1-1; d_gene: .; CDR3aa: CASSVRDRLEPNTEAFF; CDR3nt: TGTGCCAGTAGTGTCCGCGACAGGCTAGAACCGAACACTGAAGCTTTCTTT
v_gene: TRBV15; abundance: .; j_gene: TRBJ2-7; d_gene: TRBD1; CDR3aa: CATSRGQGLRIAYEQYF; CDR3nt: TGTGCCACCAGCAGGGGACAGGGGCTTAGAATCGCCTACGAGCAGTACTTC
v_gene: TRBV6-6; abundance: .; j_gene: TRBJ1-5; d_gene: .; CDR3aa: CASSYSGQPQHF; CDR3nt: TGTGCCAGCAGTTACTCCGGTCAGCCCCAGCATTTT
v_gene: TRBV7-6; abundance: .; j_gene: TRBJ1-1; d_gene: .; CDR3aa: CASSTRGPNTEAFF; CDR3nt: TGTGCCAGCAGCACGCGGGGACCTAACACTGAAGCTTTCTTT
v_gene: TRBV30; abundance: few; j_gene: TRBJ1-5; d_gene: .; CDR3aa: CAWSAQFNQPQHF; CDR3nt: TGTGCCTGGAGTGCTCAGTTCAATCAGCCCCAGCATTTT
v_gene: TRBV6-1; abundance: .; j_gene: TRBJ2-7; d_gene: TRBD2; CDR3aa: CASSLLAGEQYF; CDR3nt: TGTGCCAGCAGTCTTCTAGCGGGGGAGCAGTACTTC
v_gene: TRBV5-1; abundance: .; j_gene: TRBJ2-6; d_gene: TRBD1; CDR3aa: CASSLVGGVTSSSGANVLTF; CDR3nt: TGCGCCAGCAGCTTGGTAGGGGGCGTGACATCGAGCTCTGGGGCCAACGTCCTGACTTTC
v_gene: TRBV4-2; abundance: .; j_gene: TRBJ2-3; d_gene: .; CDR3aa: CASSQPGRGGADTQYF; CDR3nt: TGTGCCAGCAGCCAACCTGGGAGGGGGGGCGCAGATACGCAGTATTTT
v_gene: TRBV5-8; abundance: .; j_gene: TRBJ2-7; d_gene: .; CDR3aa: CASSDLPGGRVYEQYF; CDR3nt: TGTGCCAGCAGCGACCTACCCGGGGGGCGCGTCTACGAGCAGTACTTC
v_gene: TRBV4-3; abundance: .; j_gene: TRBJ2-2; d_gene: TRBD1; CDR3aa: CASSQRIRDSTGELFF; CDR3nt: TGCGCCAGCAGCCAGAGAATCCGGGACAGCACCGGGGAGCTGTTTTTT
v_gene: TRBV6-6; abundance: .; j_gene: TRBJ1-3; d_gene: .; CDR3aa: CASQTDSQGNTIYF; CDR3nt: TGTGCCAGCCAAACTGATTCGCAAGGAAACACCATATATTTT
v_gene: TRBV15; abundance: .; j_gene: TRBJ2-1; d_gene: .; CDR3aa: CATSREGGNSNEQFF; CDR3nt: TGTGCCACCAGCAGAGAAGGGGGAAATAGCAATGAGCAGTTCTTC
v_gene: TRBV7-6; abundance: .; j_gene: TRBJ2-1; d_gene: TRBD2; CDR3aa: CASSQTVSGRSGAGNEQFF; CDR3nt: TGTGCCAGCAGCCAAACGGTTAGCGGGAGAAGCGGAGCGGGCAATGAGCAGTTCTTC
v_gene: TRBV7-8; abundance: .; j_gene: TRBJ2-1; d_gene: TRBD2; CDR3aa: CASSARVGKAGDPYNEQFF; CDR3nt: TGTGCCAGCAGCGCACGGGTAGGAAAAGCGGGAGACCCATACAATGAGCAGTTCTTC
v_gene: TRBV5-1; abundance: .; j_gene: TRBJ2-1; d_gene: TRBD2; CDR3aa: CASSSTTSGYNEQFF; CDR3nt: TGCGCCAGCAGCTCCACCACTAGCGGCTACAATGAGCAGTTCTTC
v_gene: TRBV11-2; abundance: .; j_gene: TRBJ2-7; d_gene: TRBD2; CDR3aa: CASSLTSGRANLYEQYF; CDR3nt: TGTGCCAGCAGCTTAACTAGCGGGAGGGCCAATCTCTACGAGCAGTACTTC
v_gene: TRBV7-8; abundance: few; j_gene: TRBJ2-1; d_gene: TRBD2; CDR3aa: CASSPQQLAGGLAEQFF; CDR3nt: TGTGCCAGCAGTCCACAGCAACTAGCGGGGGGGCTGGCTGAGCAGTTCTTC
v_gene: TRBV7-2; abundance: .; j_gene: TRBJ2-1; d_gene: .; CDR3aa: CASSLPFGGTYEQFF; CDR3nt: TGTGCCAGCAGCTTACCATTCGGGGGTACATATGAGCAGTTCTTC
v_gene: TRBV5-4; abundance: .; j_gene: TRBJ2-7; d_gene: TRBD1; CDR3aa: CASSLGTGGSYEQYF; CDR3nt: TGTGCCAGCAGCTTGGGTACAGGGGGATCCTACGAGCAGTACTTC
v_gene: TRBV28; abundance: .; j_gene: TRBJ2-3; d_gene: TRBD1; CDR3aa: CASSLWEPGQTDTQYF; CDR3nt: TGTGCCAGCAGTTTATGGGAACCGGGACAGACAGATACGCAGTATTTT
v_gene: TRBV7-8; abundance: .; j_gene: TRBJ1-5; d_gene: TRBD1; CDR3aa: CASSLEEGAAQHF; CDR3nt: TGTGCCAGCAGCTTAGAGGAGGGGGCGGCCCAGCATTTT
v_gene: TRBV27; abundance: once; j_gene: TRBJ2-7; d_gene: TRBD2; CDR3aa: CASSSRTSQGYEQYF; CDR3nt: TGTGCCAGCAGTTCGCGGACTAGTCAAGGCTACGAGCAGTACTTC
v_gene: TRBV5-6; abundance: .; j_gene: TRBJ1-1; d_gene: TRBD1; CDR3aa: CASSNRQGCMNTEAFF; CDR3nt: TGTGCCAGCAGCAACCGACAGGGATGCATGAACACTGAAGCTTTCTTT
v_gene: TRBV28; abundance: .; j_gene: TRBJ2-7; d_gene: TRBD1; CDR3aa: CASRLTGTGNYEQYF; CDR3nt: TGTGCCAGCAGACTTACCGGGACAGGCAACTACGAGCAGTACTTC
v_gene: TRBV15; abundance: .; j_gene: TRBJ1-1; d_gene: TRBD1; CDR3aa: CATRPRTGRLEAFF; CDR3nt: TGTGCCACCAGACCAAGGACAGGCCGCCTCGAAGCTTTCTTT
v_gene: TRBV10-3; abundance: .; j_gene: TRBJ2-7; d_gene: .; CDR3aa: CATRPPGQLSYEQYF; CDR3nt: TGTGCCACCCGCCCACCAGGACAGCTCTCCTACGAGCAGTACTTC
v_gene: TRBV2; abundance: .; j_gene: TRBJ2-2; d_gene: TRBD1; CDR3aa: CASVGTGGTGELFF; CDR3nt: TGTGCCAGTGTGGGGACAGGAGGTACCGGGGAGCTGTTTTTT
v_gene: TRBV19; abundance: .; j_gene: TRBJ2-2; d_gene: .; CDR3aa: CASSRQGRDVTGELFF; CDR3nt: TGTGCCAGTAGTAGACAGGGGAGGGACGTCACCGGGGAGCTGTTTTTT
v_gene: TRBV7-6; abundance: .; j_gene: TRBJ2-7; d_gene: .; CDR3aa: CASSLGSGLEQYF; CDR3nt: TGTGCCAGCAGCTTAGGCTCGGGTTTGGAGCAGTACTTC
v_gene: TRBV30; abundance: .; j_gene: TRBJ1-1; d_gene: TRBD1; CDR3aa: CAWRATGLVRPFF; CDR3nt: TGTGCCTGGAGGGCGACAGGGCTCGTGAGACCTTTCTTT
v_gene: TRBV6-1; abundance: .; j_gene: TRBJ2-7; d_gene: TRBD2; CDR3aa: CASSGRTSGRAEQYF; CDR3nt: TGTGCCAGCAGTGGTCGGACTAGCGGGAGGGCCGAGCAGTACTTC
v_gene: TRBV6-4; abundance: .; j_gene: TRBJ1-5; d_gene: .; CDR3aa: CASSLDPNQPQHF; CDR3nt: TGTGCCAGCAGTTTAGATCCGAATCAGCCCCAGCATTTT
v_gene: TRBV27; abundance: .; j_gene: TRBJ2-1; d_gene: .; CDR3aa: CASSILEASYNEQFF; CDR3nt: TGTGCCAGCAGTATACTAGAGGCCTCCTACAATGAGCAGTTCTTC
v_gene: TRBV13; abundance: .; j_gene: TRBJ2-7; d_gene: TRBD2; CDR3aa: CASSSGLAGTSYEQYF; CDR3nt: TGTGCCAGCAGCTCGGGACTAGCGGGAACCTCCTACGAGCAGTACTTC
v_gene: TRBV13; abundance: few; j_gene: TRBJ2-5; d_gene: TRBD2; CDR3aa: CASSLVGSGGKETQYF; CDR3nt: TGTGCCAGCAGCTTAGTCGGAAGCGGGGGAAAAGAGACCCAGTACTTC
v_gene: TRBV6-1; abundance: .; j_gene: TRBJ1-5; d_gene: .; CDR3aa: CASRGASNQPQHF; CDR3nt: TGTGCCAGCAGGGGGGCAAGCAATCAGCCCCAGCATTTT
v_gene: TRBV11-2; abundance: .; j_gene: TRBJ2-7; d_gene: TRBD1; CDR3aa: CASRPLTGIRSYEQYF; CDR3nt: TGTGCCAGCAGACCCTTGACAGGGATTAGGTCCTACGAGCAGTACTTC
v_gene: TRBV5-1; abundance: .; j_gene: TRBJ1-1; d_gene: TRBD1; CDR3aa: CASSLDRGGDTEAFF; CDR3nt: TGCGCCAGCAGCTTGGACAGGGGCGGGGACACTGAAGCTTTCTTT
v_gene: TRBV6-1; abundance: .; j_gene: TRBJ2-7; d_gene: .; CDR3aa: CASSENQEFYEQYF; CDR3nt: TGTGCCAGCAGTGAAAACCAAGAGTTCTACGAGCAGTACTTC
v_gene: TRBV4-3; abundance: .; j_gene: TRBJ2-1; d_gene: TRBD2; CDR3aa: CASSPLTSGGAYNEQFF; CDR3nt: TGCGCCAGCAGCCCCTTGACTAGCGGGGGGGCCTACAATGAGCAGTTCTTC
v_gene: TRBV12-5; abundance: .; j_gene: TRBJ1-1; d_gene: .; CDR3aa: CASGLAQGTEAFF; CDR3nt: TGTGCTAGTGGTTTGGCTCAGGGCACTGAAGCTTTCTTT
v_gene: TRBV4-2; abundance: .; j_gene: TRBJ2-1; d_gene: .; CDR3aa: CASSQTAVSDEQFF; CDR3nt: TGTGCCAGCAGCCAAACGGCGGTGAGCGATGAGCAGTTCTTC
v_gene: TRBV7-6; abundance: .; j_gene: TRBJ2-6; d_gene: TRBD1; CDR3aa: CASSTGGGGANVLTF; CDR3nt: TGTGCCAGCAGCACAGGGGGTGGTGGGGCCAACGTCCTGACTTTC
v_gene: TRBV6-6; abundance: .; j_gene: TRBJ2-2; d_gene: .; CDR3aa: CASSGTSTGELFF; CDR3nt: TGTGCCAGCAGTGGGACTTCCACCGGGGAGCTGTTTTTT
v_gene: TRBV19; abundance: .; j_gene: TRBJ2-7; d_gene: TRBD1; CDR3aa: CASSRRQGAYEQYF; CDR3nt: TGTGCCAGTAGTAGACGACAGGGGGCCTACGAGCAGTACTTC